These 20 T cell receptor beta chains share one sample of origin, sequenced in a study of post-analysis software for immune sequencing data. Findings of the study overall: Included in a set of roughly five TRBV segments more frequent in patients than controls were TRBV5-6, TRBV5-1 and TRBV20-1.

cDNA libraries for TCR beta contained unique molecular identifiers. TCRdb passed the PCR reads through MiXCR, listing each CDR3 protein once. Here the sample spans some 370,000 distinct CDR3 sequences, around a third being singletons. Which antigens these TCRs recognize remains unknown. The source material was blood. These receptor sequences come from a girl under 18 with multiple sclerosis.

V and J are TRBV28 and TRBJ1-5; D ambiguous. The V end was cut by 5 bases, the J end by 9 bases, with 11 bases between. Per germline, CDR1 MDHEN and CDR2 SYDVKM. This CDR3 spans 12 amino acids. CDR3 amino acids: CASSNWTRPQHF. CDR3 nucleotides: TGTGCCAGCAGTAACTGGACCCGGCCCCAGCATTTT. The entire variable domain, with the rest obtained from reference TRBV28 and TRBJ1-5, is as follows: DVKVTQSSRYLVKRTGEKVFLECVQDMDHENMFWYRQDPGLGLRLIYFSYDVKMKEKGDIPEGYSVSREKKERFSLILESASTNQTSMYLCASSNWTRPQHFGDGTRLSIL.

In its sample, this clonotype was seen many times. The V gene is TRBV3-1, the J gene TRBJ2-3, with a tentative D call TRBD2 (5 bases). Trimming left V 2 bases short and J 0 bases short, with 15 bases between. Germline V gene data show CDR1 as LGHDT and CDR2 as YNNKEL (reference sequence). The CDR3 loop spans 17 amino acids. In nucleotides, the CDR3 is TGTGCCAGCAGCCAATGGAGGACGGTCAATAGCACAGATACGCAGTATTTT. Protein product: CASSQWRTVNSTDTQYF.

This clonotype has ten or more counts. V is TRBV6-2 or TRBV6-3 and J is TRBJ2-7, with TRBD1 as a possible D gene (6 bases). V lost 7 bases and J lost 3, with 13 bases in between. Germline assignment: CDR1 MNHEY and CDR2 SVGEGT. This CDR3 region has 13 residues. The DNA of the CDR3 is TGTGCCAGCACCGACGACAGGAACTACGAGCAGTACTTC. It codes for CASTDDRNYEQYF.

This rearrangement joins TRBV11-2 to TRBJ2-2; 14 nucleotides align to TRBD2. The CDR3 has 18 residues. The junction had 2 bases not matched to a gene; V was cut back by 1 base and J by 1 base. Germline assignment: CDR1 SGHAT and CDR2 FQNNGV. The CDR3 is CASSLGTSGGLNTGELFF. Here the CDR3 DNA reads TGTGCCAGCAGCTTAGGGACTAGCGGGGGGCTGAACACCGGGGAGCTGTTTTTT.

The rearrangement joins TRBV11-2 to TRBJ2-7, with 7 nucleotides matching TRBD1. The V gene end was trimmed by 3 bases and the J gene end by 5 bases; junction bases not matched to a gene: 7. The length of the CDR3 is 14 residues. CDR1 is SGHAT, CDR2 FQNNGV, per germline. The CDR3 region is CASSFLTGTDEQYF. The CDR3 DNA is TGTGCCAGCAGCTTCCTGACAGGGACGGACGAGCAGTACTTC.

The chain has TRBV7-3 and TRBJ2-5; D unclear. CDR1 is SGHTA and CDR2 is FQGTGA in the germline V gene. Between the trimmed V and J ends, which lost 5 bases and 0 bases, there was a span of 7 bases. The CDR3 covers 13 residues. CDR3 bases: TGTGCCAGCAGCCCCGCGAACCAAGAGACCCAGTACTTC. It is translated as CASSPANQETQYF.

The sample holds a few counts of this clonotype. The chain is built from TRBV5-1 and TRBJ1-2; a possible D gene is TRBD1 (6 bases). This CDR3 has 15 residues. Trimming took 0 bases from V and 0 from J, leaving 9 bases between them. Germline values: CDR1 SGHRS, CDR2 YFSETQ. The CDR3 sequence: CASSLAGTPNYGYTF. The DNA for the CDR3 is TGCGCCAGCAGCTTGGCCGGGACACCTAACTATGGCTACACCTTC.

The chain recombines TRBV29-1 with TRBJ2-3; D is undetermined. Trimming took 7 bases from V and 4 from J, leaving 12 bases between them. Germline V gene sequence: CDR1 SQVTM, CDR2 ANQGSEA. The CDR3 is 12 residues long. CDR3 loop: CSGWNAPDTQYF. CDR3 nucleotides: TGCAGCGGATGGAATGCCCCAGATACGCAGTATTTT.

The chain links TRBV4-1 to TRBJ1-5; the D gene is possibly TRBD1 (6 bases). CDR1 is MGHRA, CDR2 YSYEKL, per germline. The V and J ends lost 1 base and 3 bases respectively, with 13 bases between them. The CDR3 contains 16 residues. CDR3 sequence (DNA): TGCGCCAGCAGCCAAGTACAGGGCCCAAACAATCAGCCCCAGCATTTT. It codes for CASSQVQGPNNQPQHF.

This chain links TRBV6-5 with TRBJ2-7; perhaps TRBD1 as D (5 bases). CDR1 MNHEY and CDR2 SVGAGI come from the germline V gene. This CDR3 region has 14 residues. Trimming stripped 6 bases from V and 3 bases from J, with 15 bases between. The CDR3 bases are TGTGCCAGCAGCTTGGACATCACCAACTACGAGCAGTACTTC. Its translation: CASSLDITNYEQYF.

The genes are TRBV6-5 and TRBJ2-3, with D maybe TRBD2 (5 bases). Trimming pared 2 bases from V and 2 bases from J, leaving 17 bases between. This CDR3 has 17 amino acids. CDR1 MNHEY and CDR2 SVGAGI come from the germline V gene. This CDR3 reads CASSYTSGAELTDTQYF. In DNA form, the CDR3 reads TGTGCCAGCAGTTACACCTCTGGAGCGGAGCTCACAGATACGCAGTATTTT.

The chain recombines TRBV5-5 with TRBJ1-6; D gene ambiguous. The V gene lost 4 bases and the J gene lost 5 bases, with 19 bases spanning the gap. CDR3 size: 17 residues. The germline CDR1 and CDR2 sequences are SGHKS and YYEKEE (reference sequence). The CDR3, as DNA: TGTGCCAGCAGCGATGACCTCAGGACGAGGGATAATTCACCCCTCCACTTT. Residues: CASSDDLRTRDNSPLHF.

This clonotype has more than one count but fewer than ten. The rearrangement links TRBV6-6 to TRBJ1-2, with D perhaps TRBD1 (5 bases). Germline lookup yields CDR1 MNHNY and CDR2 SVGAGI (reference sequence). V lost 5 bases and J lost 7, with 23 bases in between. This CDR3 spans 16 amino acids. This CDR3 reads CASSPISRTPRAGYTF. CDR3 coding DNA: TGTGCCAGCAGTCCTATTTCTCGGACACCACGGGCTGGCTACACCTTC.

This clonotype was detected a few times. This sequence joins TRBV12-3 or TRBV12-4 and TRBJ2-5; 8 bases map to TRBD2. The V segment lost 3 bases and the J segment 3 bases; nucleotides outside the gene matches: 3. The CDR3 spans 14 residues. The CDR3 DNA reads as TGTGCCAGCAGTTTTACACTAGCGGAAGAGACCCAGTACTTC. It codes for CASSFTLAEETQYF.

The sample holds a few counts of this clonotype. The V gene is TRBV6-8, the J gene TRBJ2-5, with 11 bases matching TRBD1. The CDR3 consists of 15 residues. Germline V CDR1 and CDR2: MNHGY, SAAAGT. Trimming cost V 2 bases and J 4 bases; bases outside gene matches: 3. This CDR3 is CASSYEDRGPETQYF. The CDR3 DNA reads TGTGCCAGCAGTTACGAGGACAGGGGGCCAGAGACCCAGTACTTC.

This clonotype was observed a handful of times. The chain carries TRBV7-9 and TRBJ2-7; D tentatively fits TRBD1 or TRBD2 (5 bases each). The CDR3 extends over 15 amino acids. The V end was cut by 1 base, the J end by 3 bases, with 13 bases between. Germline loops: CDR1 SEHNR, CDR2 FQNEAQ (reference sequence). The chain's CDR3 is CASSLGGPSSYEQYF. Written as DNA, the CDR3 is TGTGCCAGCAGCTTAGGGGGACCAAGCAGCTACGAGCAGTACTTC.

The sample holds a few counts of this clonotype. This chain joins TRBV20-1 and TRBJ1-2; unclear D gene. This CDR3 region has 13 residues. The V and J ends lost 1 base and 2 bases respectively, with 8 bases between them. The V gene's germline CDR1 is DFQATT and CDR2 SNEGSKA (reference sequence). The CDR3 nucleotides are TGCAGTGCTAGAGGAGGTGGAAACTATGGCTACACCTTC. This translates into CSARGGGNYGYTF.

This clonotype occurred a few times. The chain is built from TRBV20-1 and TRBJ2-3, with a weak D call TRBD1 (6 bases). Trimming stripped 3 bases from V and 1 base from J, with 11 bases between. Germline V gene lookup returns CDR1 DFQATT and CDR2 SNEGSKA (reference sequence). The CDR3 length is 14 residues. CDR3 coding DNA: TGCAGTGCTAGTGATGAGGGGGGCACAGATACGCAGTATTTT. This translates into CSASDEGGTDTQYF.

The chain links TRBV27 to TRBJ2-7; D is tentatively TRBD1 or TRBD2 (5 bases each). V was shortened by 3 bases and J by 4 bases, with 16 bases between the two germline ends. The V gene's germline CDR1 is MNHEY and CDR2 SMNVEV (reference sequence). The CDR3 is 15 residues long. CDR3 loop: CASSLTRGPEYEQYF. The CDR3 nucleotides are TGTGCCAGCAGTTTGACGAGGGGCCCTGAATACGAGCAGTACTTC.

In its sample, this clonotype was seen many times. This sequence joins TRBV7-9 and TRBJ1-1, with a possible D match to TRBD1 (5 bases). Per the germline V gene, CDR1 is SEHNR and CDR2 is FQNEAQ (reference sequence). This CDR3 is built from 14 residues. The V gene lost 1 base and the J gene lost 0 bases, with 6 bases spanning the gap. CDR3 DNA sequence: TGTGCCAGCAGCTTAGGGGGGGTGAACACTGAAGCTTTCTTT. As protein: CASSLGGVNTEAFF.